The TCR beta chain under discussion was sequenced for a study of blood T cell repertoires in COVID-19. Study as a whole: The samples span acute and convalescent COVID-19 from the United States, Italy and Spain. Sample material is recorded as cDNA or gDNA derived from T cells, B-cell-depleted T cells, or PBMCs.

This CDR3 region has 13 residues. Per germline, CDR1 LNHDA and CDR2 SQIVND (reference sequence). Between the trimmed V and J ends, which lost 4 bases and 8 bases, there was a span of 14 bases. The repertoire was sequenced with immunoSEQ multiplex PCR; TCRdb's copy has only in-frame clones and lacks some. The sample has about 140,000 clones; 70% to 90% are singletons. This clonotype was sampled from a woman aged 60-75 years with acute or convalescent COVID-19. Sequenced material: peripheral blood. The chain uses TRBV19 and TRBJ1-2; unclear D gene. DNA for the CDR3: TGTGCCAGTAGTACACCAGACCGGAGCGGCTACACCTTC. It is translated as CASSTPDRSGYTF.